Described below is a single T cell receptor beta chain sequence and its context. Its antigen remains unknown. The germline CDR1 and CDR2 sequences are MNHEY and SVGAGI. The CDR3 consists of 12 residues. The V and J ends lost 8 bases and 8 bases respectively, with 15 bases between them. Sequenced by immunoSEQ multiplex PCR; TCRdb stores in-frame clones only, minus some. The data hold about 6,500 clones, with 62% observed a single time. The data were taken from a study of coeliac disease. The study's findings and limits: Lower clonality than controls marked TRB and TRG repertoires from active celiac intraepithelial and lamina propria samples.

The clonotype comes from a man in his sixties with celiac disease on a gluten-free diet. Material for sequencing was lymphocytes from the gut lamina propria. The J gene is TRBJ1-2, the V gene TRBV6-5, with D possibly being TRBD1 (5 bases). CDR3 in amino acids: CASRRGVDGYTF. In DNA form, the CDR3 reads TGTGCCAGCCGGCGGGGGGTGGACGGCTACACCTTC.